The 10 T cell receptor beta chains given below trace back to one sample, sequenced in a study of identical twins. TCRdb ran MiXCR on the 5' RACE reads and lists one entry per CDR3 protein. The top ten hold around 0.4% of the sample, which has a few hundred thousand distinct CDR3 sequences, roughly 15% seen once. These data also formed part of another study, on yellow fever vaccine responses in identical twins.

The sample consisted of CD4+ T cells sorted from blood. Every receptor here comes from a woman aged 18-35 years in good health.

The table lists this clonotype with a few counts. This chain's CDR3 is CASSLEAGGPSEQFF. The CDR3 DNA is TGTGCCAGCAGTTTAGAAGCGGGAGGGCCCAGTGAGCAGTTCTTC. This sequence joins TRBV28 and TRBJ2-1; 10 bases line up with TRBD2. The CDR3 loop spans 15 amino acids. Germline CDR1 and CDR2: MDHEN and SYDVKM. The junction had 7 bases not matched to a gene; V was cut back by 2 bases and J by 9 bases.

The chain links TRBV10-1 to TRBJ2-7; TRBD2 might be the D (5 bases). In germline, CDR1 is WNHNN, CDR2 SYGVQD (reference sequence). Trimming pared 4 bases from V and 7 bases from J, leaving 14 bases between. The CDR3 contains 13 residues. The CDR3 here is CASSVGMTGEQYV. The CDR3 nucleotides read TGCGCCAGCAGTGTGGGTATGACGGGAGAGCAGTACGTC.

This chain links TRBV11-3 with TRBJ1-2; D remains ambiguous. The CDR3 covers 15 residues. Germline V gene sequence: CDR1 SGHNT, CDR2 YENEEA. Trimming took 1 base from V and 7 from J, leaving 16 bases between them. CDR3 coding DNA: TGTGCCAGCAGCTTAGTCACCCACCGGGGATGTGGCTACACCTTC. It codes for CASSLVTHRGCGYTF.

The J gene is TRBJ2-7, the V gene TRBV28; D gene uncertain. The CDR3 runs to 13 residues. The ends were cut back, 3 bases at V and 0 bases at J, with 6 bases in the middle. The germline CDR1 and CDR2 sequences are MDHEN and SYDVKM. CDR3 DNA sequence: TGTGCCAGCAGTTTTCCGCCCTCCTACGAGCAGTACTTC. Translation gives CASSFPPSYEQYF.

This chain joins TRBV7-9 and TRBJ2-1; D is possibly TRBD1 or TRBD2 (5 bases each). The ends were cut back, 5 bases at V and 4 bases at J, with 15 bases in the middle. Germline assignment: CDR1 SEHNR and CDR2 FQNEAQ (reference sequence). The CDR3 spans 15 residues. CDR3 DNA sequence: TGTGCCAGCAGCCCGGGGCCTATCCCTTACAATGAGCAGTTCTTC. Encoded protein: CASSPGPIPYNEQFF.

The rearrangement links TRBV2 to TRBJ1-5; D is undetermined. Germline CDR1 and CDR2: SNHLY and FYNNEI. The CDR3 consists of 13 residues. Trimming shortened V by 7 bases and J by 7 bases, and 14 bases separated the two germline ends. Here the CDR3 reads CASTEEGGQPQHF. CDR3 nucleotide sequence: TGTGCCAGCACCGAGGAGGGTGGGCAGCCCCAGCATTTT.

This clonotype was found a few times. The chain uses TRBV28 and TRBJ2-3, with 10 bases matching TRBD2. The CDR3 is 16 amino acids. Looked up from germline, CDR1 is MDHEN and CDR2 is SYDVKM. The ends lost 3 bases at V and 4 bases at J; junction bases unmatched: 7. This CDR3 is CASSFGAGGLPDTQYF. CDR3 sequence (DNA): TGTGCCAGCAGTTTTGGAGCGGGGGGGCTTCCAGATACGCAGTATTTT. Variable domain in full (rest from reference TRBV28 and TRBJ2-3): DVKVTQSSRYLVKRTGEKVFLECVQDMDHENMFWYRQDPGLGLRLIYFSYDVKMKEKGDIPEGYSVSREKKERFSLILESASTNQTSMYLCASSFGAGGLPDTQYFGPGTRLTVL.

This clonotype was recorded many times. J is TRBJ1-1 and V is TRBV24-1; possible D gene TRBD1, 6 bases. The CDR3 is 13 amino acids. CDR1 is KGHDR and CDR2 is SFDVKD in the germline V gene. With 7 bases removed from V and 0 bases from J, the gap between germline ends came to 8 bases. CDR3: CATRDSLNTEAFF. For the CDR3, the DNA is TGTGCCACCAGGGACAGTCTGAACACTGAAGCTTTCTTT.

The rearrangement joins TRBV5-1 to TRBJ1-4; possible D gene TRBD1, 5 bases. Trimming took 4 bases from V and 0 from J, leaving 16 bases between them. This CDR3 comprises 17 residues. Germline V lookup: CDR1 SGHRS, CDR2 YFSETQ. CDR3 sequence reads: CASSPGGAVTTNEKLFF. For the CDR3, the DNA is TGCGCCAGCAGCCCAGGAGGGGCGGTGACAACTAATGAAAAACTGTTTTTT.

The chain has TRBV7-3 and TRBJ2-5, with 7 bases identical to TRBD1. Germline V lookup: CDR1 SGHTA, CDR2 FQGTGA. This CDR3 has 15 amino acids. The V gene end was trimmed by 3 bases and the J gene end by 4 bases; junction bases not matched to a gene: 8. The CDR3: CASSFLGGNGETQYF. The CDR3, as DNA: TGTGCCAGCAGCTTCCTAGGGGGCAACGGAGAGACCCAGTACTTC. The full variable domain, rest sourced from reference TRBV7-3 and TRBJ2-5, is GAGVSQTPSNKVTEKGKYVELRCDPISGHTALYWYRQSLGQGPEFLIYFQGTGAADDSGLPNDRFFAVRPEGSVSTLKIQRTERGDSAVYLCASSFLGGNGETQYFGPGTRLLVL.